This paragraph reports one T cell receptor beta chain. The antigen is unknown. These data are taken from a study of graft-versus-host responses after intestinal transplantation. The junction had 6 bases not matched to a gene; V was cut back by 0 bases and J by 1 base. The CDR3 spans 18 residues. Germline V lookup: CDR1 SGHDT, CDR2 YYEEEE. TCRdb's copy holds only in-frame clones and misses some; the assay was immunoSEQ multiplex PCR. This repertoire shows 78,000 or so clones, around 87% found once; its top ten account for more than 7%. The sequences come from unstimulated CD8+ T cells sorted from spleen or lymph node cells, collected before transplant. The TCR was taken from a human donor who was the organ donor for an intestinal transplant. The V gene is TRBV5-6, the J gene TRBJ2-4, with TRBD2 matching 11 bases. The CDR3 spells CASSLAASGGSAKNIQYF. In DNA form, the CDR3 reads TGTGCCAGCAGCTTGGCTGCTAGCGGGGGGTCGGCCAAAAACATTCAGTACTTC.